What follows are 26 T cell receptor beta chains derived from one specimen sequenced in a study of blood T cells in healthy people across ages. The authors ran a second PCR of roughly 6 to 11 cycles using a sample-barcoded 5' primer and a J-beta primer mix. A single record per CDR3 protein comes from TCRdb applying MiXCR to the 5' RACE reads. This table holds hundreds of thousands of distinct CDR3 sequences, about 61% found once. Sequencing was done on a sample of blood. Receptors originate from a man aged 35 to 55 in good health.

This chain uses TRBV9 with TRBJ2-3; 12 nucleotides line up with TRBD2. The V gene end was trimmed by 2 bases and the J gene end by 2 bases; junction bases not matched to a gene: 3. The CDR3 contains 16 residues. Germline CDR1 SGDLS, CDR2 YYNGEE. CDR3 DNA: TGTGCCAGCAGCGTTGGACTAGCGGGACTCACAGATACGCAGTATTTT. Residues: CASSVGLAGLTDTQYF.

To note about this clonotype: At one end, the junction sequence differs from germline, possibly due to a read error. The CDR3 region is CASTLLAVTGELFF. Written as DNA, the CDR3 is TGTGCCAGCACTTTACTAGCCGTCACCGGGGAGCTGTTTTTT. This chain connects TRBV28 to TRBJ2-2; TRBD2 might be the D (6 bases). The CDR3 totals 14 residues. Per germline, CDR1 MDHEN and CDR2 SYDVKM.

The V call is TRBV20-1, the J call TRBJ2-7, with a tentative D call TRBD1 (5 bases). The end of the DNA aligns better with TRBJ2-1, so the J call may be wrong. This CDR3 contains 16 residues. Germline assignment: CDR1 DFQATT and CDR2 SNEGSKA (reference sequence). The CDR3: CSAREQRADSHNEQFF. The CDR3 DNA is TGCAGTGCTAGAGAACAAAGGGCTGACAGTCACAATGAGCAGTTCTTC.

J is TRBJ2-2 and V is TRBV7-8; D not certain. From germline, CDR1 is SGHVS and CDR2 FQNEAQ. V lost 5 bases to trimming and J lost 7 bases, with 5 bases between them. The CDR3 consists of 11 residues. CDR3 amino acids: CASSPVGELFF. CDR3 nucleotides: TGTGCCAGCAGCCCTGTCGGGGAGCTGTTTTTT.

This chain joins TRBV29-1 and TRBJ2-1; 12 nucleotides align to TRBD2. Germline V gene data show CDR1 as SQVTM and CDR2 as ANQGSEA. Germline trimming cut 4 bases from V and 5 bases from J; bases unmatched to any gene: 3. The CDR3 extends over 14 amino acids. The CDR3 nucleotides are TGCAGCGTTGGCAGACTAGCGGGAGACAATGAGCAGTTCTTC. This gives the protein CSVGRLAGDNEQFF.

This chain uses TRBV7-2 with TRBJ1-5, with 11 positions matching TRBD1. V dropped 3 bases and J dropped 1; count of bases not matched to a gene: 5. CDR1 and CDR2 from the germline V gene are SGHTA and FQGNSA. The CDR3 totals 17 residues. The CDR3: CASSFGTGGQSNQPQHF. CDR3 sequence (DNA): TGTGCCAGCAGCTTCGGGACAGGGGGACAAAGCAATCAGCCCCAGCATTTT.

V is TRBV12-3 or TRBV12-4 and J is TRBJ1-2, with 9 positions matching TRBD1. This CDR3 comprises 15 residues. V lost 6 bases and J lost 6; bases outside the gene matches: 11. In DNA form, the CDR3 reads TGTGCCAGCAGCCCACCTGAGGGGACAGGGAATGGCTACACCTTC. Its translation is CASSPPEGTGNGYTF.

The table lists this clonotype with a few counts. The chain employs TRBV4-2 and TRBJ2-5; D ambiguous. CDR3 length: 13 residues. V was shortened by 1 base and J by 5 bases, with 8 bases between the two germline ends. Germline V gene data show CDR1 as LGHNA and CDR2 as YNFKEQ. CDR3 in amino acids: CASSQGTVETQYF. In nucleotides, the CDR3 is TGTGCCAGCAGCCAAGGGACGGTGGAGACCCAGTACTTC.

The chain employs TRBV7-9 and TRBJ1-5; 7 positions match TRBD1. The CDR3 is 13 amino acids. The V segment lost 5 bases and the J segment 9 bases; nucleotides outside the gene matches: 7. Germline V gene lookup returns CDR1 SEHNR and CDR2 FQNEAQ (reference sequence). DNA for the CDR3: TGTGCCAGCAGCCAGGGACAGTCCCCGCCCCAGCATTTT. Its protein is CASSQGQSPPQHF.

This chain connects TRBV20-1 to TRBJ2-4; a possible D gene is TRBD1 (6 bases). The J call may be incorrect, as the DNA end agrees better with TRBJ2-7. Germline CDR1 is DFQATT and CDR2 is SNEGSKA (reference sequence). The CDR3 covers 13 residues. Here the CDR3 reads CSADRNIEDEQYF. The CDR3 bases are TGCAGTGCTGACAGGAACATTGAGGACGAGCAGTACTTC.

The chain is built from TRBV7-3 and TRBJ2-3, with 11 bases aligning to TRBD1. This CDR3 has 15 amino acids. Germline lookup yields CDR1 SGHTA and CDR2 FQGTGA. The V and J ends lost 5 bases and 4 bases, in that order; junction bases with no gene match: 5. CDR3 bases: TGTGCCAGCAGCGCCGGACAGGGGGCAGCAGATACGCAGTATTTT. As protein: CASSAGQGAADTQYF.

This chain connects TRBV5-1 to TRBJ2-7, with a tentative D call TRBD1 (6 bases). The end of the DNA is better explained by TRBJ2-5, so the J call may be wrong. This CDR3 contains 13 residues. The germline gives CDR1 SGHRS, CDR2 YFSETQ. The chain's CDR3 is CASSWGLMETQYF. CDR3 sequence (DNA): TGCGCCAGCAGCTGGGGGCTTATGGAGACCCAGTACTTC.

This chain links TRBV9 with TRBJ2-2; TRBD2 might be the D (6 bases). This CDR3 region has 15 residues. Germline V CDR1 and CDR2: SGDLS, YYNGEE. The ends were cut back, 2 bases at V and 0 bases at J, with 8 bases in the middle. The CDR3 is CASSVGLANTGELFF. Here the CDR3 DNA reads TGTGCCAGCAGCGTGGGACTGGCGAACACCGGGGAGCTGTTTTTT.

This clonotype was detected only a few times. The chain links TRBV13 to TRBJ2-5; D ambiguous. V was trimmed by 4 bases and J by 4 bases, leaving 16 bases between them. The CDR3 covers 15 residues. Per germline, CDR1 PRHDT and CDR2 FYEKMQ (reference sequence). DNA for the CDR3: TGTGCCAGCAGCTATTTTTGGGTTCCCGGAGAGACCCAGTACTTC. This gives the protein CASSYFWVPGETQYF.

This chain joins TRBV7-2 and TRBJ1-2; 8 nucleotides agree with TRBD1. This CDR3 is built from 15 residues. CDR1 is SGHTA, CDR2 FQGNSA, per germline. V shed 0 bases, J shed 3 bases, and the junction held 3 bases outside the gene matches. The CDR3 DNA is TGTGCCAGCAGCTTAGCGAGGGACAGGCACTATGGCTACACCTTC. It yields the protein CASSLARDRHYGYTF. The complete variable domain, with remaining parts taken from reference TRBV7-2 and TRBJ1-2, reads GAGVSQSPSNKVTEKGKDVELRCDPISGHTALYWYRQSLGQGLEFLIYFQGNSAPDKSGLPSDRFSAERTGGSVSTLTIQRTQQEDSAVYLCASSLARDRHYGYTFGSGTRLTVV.

This clonotype was seen a few times. This rearrangement joins TRBV10-3 to TRBJ2-7; possibly TRBD2 for D (6 bases). CDR1 and CDR2 (germline): ENHRY, SYGVKD. CDR3 length equals 12 residues. The V end was cut by 8 bases, the J end by 3 bases, with 11 bases between. The CDR3 nucleotides read TGTGCCATCGGGCGGGATCTCTACGAGCAGTACTTC. Its protein is CAIGRDLYEQYF.

A few counts support this clonotype. The chain has TRBV4-2 and TRBJ2-2; no firm D call. V lost 3 bases and J 3 bases, leaving 11 bases between the germline ends. This CDR3 spans 15 amino acids. Germline loops: CDR1 LGHNA, CDR2 YNFKEQ. The CDR3 nucleotides read TGTGCCAGCAGCCATCCATTAACGGACACCGGGGAGCTGTTTTTT. Its translation: CASSHPLTDTGELFF.

This clonotype appeared once. The rearrangement joins TRBV20-1 to TRBJ2-3; TRBD2 matches at 12 bases. V shed 5 bases and J 2 bases; nucleotides not matched to a gene: 2. In germline, CDR1 is DFQATT, CDR2 SNEGSKA (reference sequence). This CDR3 is 14 amino acids long. The CDR3 coding sequence is TGCAGTGCTCTAGCGGGAGGGTACACAGATACGCAGTATTTT. Its translation is CSALAGGYTDTQYF.

The chain combines TRBV2 with TRBJ2-4; 10 nucleotides agree with TRBD1. Germline trimming cut 3 bases from V and 0 bases from J; bases unmatched to any gene: 17. The CDR3 runs to 21 residues. The germline gives CDR1 SNHLY, CDR2 FYNNEI. The CDR3 DNA reads as TGTGCCAGCAGTGAGTCCGTTTACGGGACAGGGGAAAGCCCAGCCAAAAACATTCAGTACTTC. This codes for CASSESVYGTGESPAKNIQYF.

This rearrangement joins TRBV7-9 to TRBJ2-2; possibly TRBD2 for D (6 bases). Per germline, CDR1 SEHNR and CDR2 FQNEAQ (reference sequence). The CDR3 spans 18 residues. The V end lost 3 bases, the J end lost 1 base, and 18 bases lay between the germline ends. The CDR3 coding sequence is TGTGCCAGCAGCTTTCCGATGGTCCAGGGAGGGAACACCGGGGAGCTGTTTTTT. Translating it yields CASSFPMVQGGNTGELFF.

This sequence joins TRBV20-1 and TRBJ1-4; 9 bases agree with TRBD1. Germline trimming cut 3 bases from V and 5 bases from J; bases unmatched to any gene: 4. Germline V gene data show CDR1 as DFQATT and CDR2 as SNEGSKA (reference sequence). The CDR3 is 14 residues long. The CDR3 spells CSASVTGGNEKLFF. DNA of the CDR3: TGCAGTGCTAGCGTTACAGGGGGCAATGAAAAACTGTTTTTT.

The V gene is TRBV7-9, the J gene TRBJ1-1, with TRBD1 matching 7 bases. This CDR3 contains 12 residues. V gave up 4 bases and J gave up 6 bases; unmatched junction bases: 2. Per the germline V gene, CDR1 is SEHNR and CDR2 is FQNEAQ (reference sequence). CDR3 DNA sequence: TGTGCCAGCAGCTCCCAGGGGGCTGAAGCTTTCTTT. Protein: CASSSQGAEAFF. Full variable domain (rest looked up from reference TRBV7-9 and TRBJ1-1): DTGVSQNPRHKITKRGQNVTFRCDPISEHNRLYWYRQTLGQGPEFLTYFQNEAQLEKSRLLSDRFSAERPKGSFSTLEIQRTEQGDSAMYLCASSSQGAEAFFGQGTRLTVV.

V and J are TRBV2 and TRBJ2-2; tentatively, D is TRBD1 or TRBD2 (6 bases each). Deletions cut 8 bases from V and 4 bases from J, with 14 bases between. This CDR3 comprises 14 residues. The V gene's germline CDR1 is SNHLY and CDR2 FYNNEI. The CDR3 here is CASRRGAPTGELFF. CDR3 coding DNA: TGTGCCAGCCGGAGGGGGGCCCCCACCGGGGAGCTGTTTTTT.

The chain has TRBV5-1 and TRBJ2-5; D may be TRBD2 (6 bases). Deletions cut 3 bases from V and 0 bases from J, with 9 bases between. This CDR3 is 14 amino acids long. Germline V CDR1 and CDR2: SGHRS, YFSETQ. Written as DNA, the CDR3 is TGCGCCAGCAGCTGGGGACTCCACCAAGAGACCCAGTACTTC. This encodes CASSWGLHQETQYF.

V and J are TRBV28 and TRBJ2-5; TRBD2 matches at 8 bases. This CDR3 contains 19 residues. Germline loops: CDR1 MDHEN, CDR2 SYDVKM. V trimming: 7 bases; J trimming: 7 bases; junction bases outside the gene matches: 26. CDR3 sequence: CASTPLGGSGTLYRRTQYF. The CDR3 DNA is TGTGCCAGCACCCCTTTGGGTGGTAGCGGGACGTTATACCGCAGGACCCAGTACTTC.

This chain links TRBV9 with TRBJ2-5; weak D call: TRBD1 (8 bases). From germline, CDR1 is SGDLS and CDR2 YYNGEE. V lost 0 bases and J lost 5, with 20 bases in between. The CDR3 loop spans 17 amino acids. CDR3 DNA sequence: TGTGCCAGCAGCGTAGCTACAGGGGGGGCAATAGGGGAGACCCAGTACTTC. Its translation: CASSVATGGAIGETQYF.